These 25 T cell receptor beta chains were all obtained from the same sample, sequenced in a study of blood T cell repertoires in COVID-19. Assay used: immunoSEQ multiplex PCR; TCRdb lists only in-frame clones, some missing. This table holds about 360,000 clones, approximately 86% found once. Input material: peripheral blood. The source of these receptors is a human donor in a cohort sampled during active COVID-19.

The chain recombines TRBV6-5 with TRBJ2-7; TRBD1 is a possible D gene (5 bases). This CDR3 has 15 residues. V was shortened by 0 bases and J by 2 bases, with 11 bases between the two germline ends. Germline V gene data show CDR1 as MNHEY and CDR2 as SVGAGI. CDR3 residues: CASSYSGRQPYEQYF. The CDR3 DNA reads TGTGCCAGCAGTTACTCGGGCAGACAGCCCTACGAGCAGTACTTC.

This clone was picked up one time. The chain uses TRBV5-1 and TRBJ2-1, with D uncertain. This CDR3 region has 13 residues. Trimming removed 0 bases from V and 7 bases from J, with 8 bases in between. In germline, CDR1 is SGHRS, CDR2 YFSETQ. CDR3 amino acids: CASSLATRNEQFF. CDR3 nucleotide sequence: TGCGCCAGCAGCTTGGCGACGAGGAATGAGCAGTTCTTC.

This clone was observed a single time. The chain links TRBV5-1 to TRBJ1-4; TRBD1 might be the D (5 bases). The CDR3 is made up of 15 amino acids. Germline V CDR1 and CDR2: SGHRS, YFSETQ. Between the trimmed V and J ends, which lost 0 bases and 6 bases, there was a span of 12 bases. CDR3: CASSLDGQGHEKLFF. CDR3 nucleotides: TGCGCCAGCAGCTTGGATGGTCAGGGCCATGAAAAACTGTTTTTT.

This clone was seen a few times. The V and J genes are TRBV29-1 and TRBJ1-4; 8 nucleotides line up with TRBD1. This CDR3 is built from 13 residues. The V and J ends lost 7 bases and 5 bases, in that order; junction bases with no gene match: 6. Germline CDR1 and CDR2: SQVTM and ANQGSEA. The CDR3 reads CSAGQGRNEKLFF. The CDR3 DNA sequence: TGCAGCGCCGGACAGGGCCGAAATGAAAAACTGTTTTTT.

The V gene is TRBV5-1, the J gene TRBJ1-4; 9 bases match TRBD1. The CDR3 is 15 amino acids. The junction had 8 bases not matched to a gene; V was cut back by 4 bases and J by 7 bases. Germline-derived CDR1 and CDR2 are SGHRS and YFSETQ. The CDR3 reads CASSTVQGAGEKLFF. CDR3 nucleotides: TGCGCCAGCAGCACCGTACAGGGGGCGGGTGAAAAACTGTTTTTT. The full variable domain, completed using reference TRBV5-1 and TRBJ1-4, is KAGVTQTPRYLIKTRGQQVTLSCSPISGHRSVSWYQQTPGQGLQFLFEYFSETQRNKGNFPGRFSGRQFSNSRSEMNVSTLELGDSALYLCASSTVQGAGEKLFFGSGTQLSVL.

CDR3 residues: CASSLTVGTSPTQYF. The CDR3 DNA reads TGTGCCAGCAGCCTTACCGTCGGGACTAGCCCGACGCAGTATTTT. The chain combines TRBV4-2 with TRBJ2-3; 9 nucleotides match TRBD2. The CDR3 is made up of 15 amino acids. The germline V gene has CDR1 LGHNA and CDR2 YNFKEQ. Losses at the gene ends were 4 bases for V and 9 bases for J; bases not matched to a gene: 11.

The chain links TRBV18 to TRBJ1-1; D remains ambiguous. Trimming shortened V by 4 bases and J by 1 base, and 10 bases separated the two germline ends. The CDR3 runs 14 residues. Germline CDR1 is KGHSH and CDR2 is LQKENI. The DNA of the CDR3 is TGTGCCAGCTCACTCCTAGTGGAGAACACTGAAGCTTTCTTT. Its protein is CASSLLVENTEAFF.

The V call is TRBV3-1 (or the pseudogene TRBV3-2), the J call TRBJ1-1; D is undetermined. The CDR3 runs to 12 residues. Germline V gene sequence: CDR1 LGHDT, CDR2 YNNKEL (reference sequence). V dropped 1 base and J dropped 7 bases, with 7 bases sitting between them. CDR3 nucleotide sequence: TGTGCCAGCAGCCAAGGAGAAGTTGAAGCTTTCTTT. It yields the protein CASSQGEVEAFF.

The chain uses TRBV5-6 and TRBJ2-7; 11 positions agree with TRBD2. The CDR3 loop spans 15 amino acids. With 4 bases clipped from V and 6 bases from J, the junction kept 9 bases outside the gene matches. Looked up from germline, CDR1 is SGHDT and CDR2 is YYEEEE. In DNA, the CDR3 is TGTGCCAGCAGCCTAGTGACTAGCGGGATTTTCGAGCAGTACTTC. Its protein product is CASSLVTSGIFEQYF.

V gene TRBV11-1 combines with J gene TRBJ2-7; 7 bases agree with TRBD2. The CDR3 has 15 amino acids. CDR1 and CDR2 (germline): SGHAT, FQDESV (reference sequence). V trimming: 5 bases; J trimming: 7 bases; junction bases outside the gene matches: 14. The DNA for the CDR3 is TGTGCCAGCAGCCCCACCGGGACGTTAGCGGGTGAGCAGTACTTC. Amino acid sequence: CASSPTGTLAGEQYF.

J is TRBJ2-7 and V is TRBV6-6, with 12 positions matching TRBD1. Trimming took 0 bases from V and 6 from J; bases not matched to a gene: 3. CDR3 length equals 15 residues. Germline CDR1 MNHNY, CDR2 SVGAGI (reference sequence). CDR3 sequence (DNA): TGTGCCAGCAGTTACTCCGGGACAGGGGGCATCGAGCAGTACTTC. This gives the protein CASSYSGTGGIEQYF.

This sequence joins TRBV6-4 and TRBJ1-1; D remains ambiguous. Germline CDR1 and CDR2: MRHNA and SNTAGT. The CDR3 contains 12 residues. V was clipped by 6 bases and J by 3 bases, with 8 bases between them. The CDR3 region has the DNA TGTGCCAGCAGGGGAGTAGACACTGAAGCTTTCTTT. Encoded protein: CASRGVDTEAFF.

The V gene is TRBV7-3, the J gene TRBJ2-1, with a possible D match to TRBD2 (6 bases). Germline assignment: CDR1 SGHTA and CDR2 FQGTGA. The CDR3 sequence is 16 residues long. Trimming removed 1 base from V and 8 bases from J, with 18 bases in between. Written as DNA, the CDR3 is TGTGCCAGCAGCTTAAATCGGGAGCCCCCGCTGGATGAGCAGTTCTTC. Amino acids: CASSLNREPPLDEQFF. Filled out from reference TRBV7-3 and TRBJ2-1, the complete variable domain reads GAGVSQTPSNKVTEKGKYVELRCDPISGHTALYWYRQSLGQGPEFLIYFQGTGAADDSGLPNDRFFAVRPEGSVSTLKIQRTERGDSAVYLCASSLNREPPLDEQFFGPGTRLTVL.

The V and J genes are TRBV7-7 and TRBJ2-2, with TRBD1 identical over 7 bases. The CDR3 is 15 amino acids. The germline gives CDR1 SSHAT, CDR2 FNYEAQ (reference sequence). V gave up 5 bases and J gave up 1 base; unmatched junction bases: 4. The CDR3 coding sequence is TGTGCCAGCAGCGCCAGGACAGGGAACACCGGGGAGCTGTTTTTT. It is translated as CASSARTGNTGELFF.

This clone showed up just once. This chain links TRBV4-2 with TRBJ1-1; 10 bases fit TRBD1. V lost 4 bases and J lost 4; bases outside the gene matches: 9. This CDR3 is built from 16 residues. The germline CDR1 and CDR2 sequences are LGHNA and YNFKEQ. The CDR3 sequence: CASSPRQGAQATEAFF. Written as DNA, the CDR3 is TGTGCCAGCAGCCCCCGACAGGGGGCTCAAGCCACTGAAGCTTTCTTT.

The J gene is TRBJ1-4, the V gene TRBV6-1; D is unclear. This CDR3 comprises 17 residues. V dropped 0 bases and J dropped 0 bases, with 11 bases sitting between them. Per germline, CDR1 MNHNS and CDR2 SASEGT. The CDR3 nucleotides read TGTGCCAGCAGTGAAGCGCTTCTAGGAGCAACTAATGAAAAACTGTTTTTT. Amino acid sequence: CASSEALLGATNEKLFF.

The CDR3 sequence is CASSLGGTYEQYF. CDR3 DNA: TGCGCCAGCAGCTTGGGAGGGACCTACGAGCAGTACTTC. The V call is TRBV5-1, the J call TRBJ2-7; weak D call: TRBD2 (5 bases). This CDR3 spans 13 amino acids. Germline loops: CDR1 SGHRS, CDR2 YFSETQ. Trimming removed 0 bases from V and 2 bases from J, with 6 bases in between.

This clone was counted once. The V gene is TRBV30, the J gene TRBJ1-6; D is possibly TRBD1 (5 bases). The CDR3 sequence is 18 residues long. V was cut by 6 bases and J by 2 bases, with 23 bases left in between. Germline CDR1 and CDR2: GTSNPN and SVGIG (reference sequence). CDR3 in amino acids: CACPAAGSKGPYNSPLHF. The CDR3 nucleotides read TGTGCCTGCCCAGCGGCGGGGTCCAAGGGACCCTATAATTCACCCCTCCACTTT.

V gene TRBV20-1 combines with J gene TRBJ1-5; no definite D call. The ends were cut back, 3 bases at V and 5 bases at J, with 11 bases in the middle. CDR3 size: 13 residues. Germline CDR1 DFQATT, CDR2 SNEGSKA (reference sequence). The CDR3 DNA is TGCAGTGCTAGTCGGGGAAGGGATCAGCCCCAGCATTTT. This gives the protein CSASRGRDQPQHF.

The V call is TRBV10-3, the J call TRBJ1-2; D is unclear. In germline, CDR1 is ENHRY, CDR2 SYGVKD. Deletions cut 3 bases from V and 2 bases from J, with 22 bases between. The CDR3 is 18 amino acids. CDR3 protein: CAISDPSLSIEGNYGYTF. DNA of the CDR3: TGTGCCATCAGTGACCCCAGCTTGAGTATTGAGGGAAACTATGGCTACACCTTC.

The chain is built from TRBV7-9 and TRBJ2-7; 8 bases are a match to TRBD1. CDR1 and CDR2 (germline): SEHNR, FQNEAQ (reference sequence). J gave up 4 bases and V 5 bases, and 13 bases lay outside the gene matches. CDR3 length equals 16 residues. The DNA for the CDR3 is TGTGCCAGCAGCAAATGGACAGGGTATATCGATTACGAGCAGTACTTC. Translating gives CASSKWTGYIDYEQYF.

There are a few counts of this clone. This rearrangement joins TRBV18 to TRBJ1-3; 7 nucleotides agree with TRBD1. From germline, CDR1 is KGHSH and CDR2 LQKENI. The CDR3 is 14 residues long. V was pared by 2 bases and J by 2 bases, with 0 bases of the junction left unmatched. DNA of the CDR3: TGTGCCAGCTCACCAGGGACAGCTGGAAACACCATATATTTT. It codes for CASSPGTAGNTIYF.

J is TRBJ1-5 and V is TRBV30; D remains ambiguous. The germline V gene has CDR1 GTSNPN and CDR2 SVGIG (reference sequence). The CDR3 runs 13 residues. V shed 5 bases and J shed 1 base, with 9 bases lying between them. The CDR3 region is CAWSERSNQPQHF. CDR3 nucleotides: TGTGCCTGGTCGGAGAGAAGCAATCAGCCCCAGCATTTT.

Written as DNA, the CDR3 is TGTGCCAGCAGCTTGGAAGGTAACGGGAGATGGGATAATGAGCAGTTCTTC. Translation: CASSLEGNGRWDNEQFF. The chain employs TRBV5-6 and TRBJ2-1, with TRBD2 as a possible D gene (6 bases). CDR1 and CDR2 (germline): SGHDT, YYEEEE. Trimming took 0 bases from V and 7 from J, leaving 20 bases between them. The CDR3 is 17 residues long.

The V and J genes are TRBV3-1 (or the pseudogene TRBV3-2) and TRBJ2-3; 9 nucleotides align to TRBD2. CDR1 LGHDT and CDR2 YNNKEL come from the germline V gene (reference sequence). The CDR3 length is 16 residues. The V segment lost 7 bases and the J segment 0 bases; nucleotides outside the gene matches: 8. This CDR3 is CASTRTSVRSTDTQYF. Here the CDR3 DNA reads TGTGCCAGCACCCGGACTAGCGTCCGGAGCACAGATACGCAGTATTTT.